A selection of T cell receptor beta chains follows, all from one sample in a study of cytomegalovirus exposure and HLA in healthy donors. Clones were sequenced by immunoSEQ multiplex PCR, and TCRdb holds only the in-frame ones, with some missing. The sample holds around 130,000 clones, 81% seen once. The material sequenced was PBMCs. These receptors were collected from a woman aged 40 to 55 in good health and CMV-seronegative. Each CDR3 is given without its conserved first and last residue. Each record gives: V gene, J gene, CDR3 protein.

V: TRBV6-1; J: TRBJ1-6; CDR3: ATIPWAANSPLH
V: TRBV28; J: TRBJ2-5; CDR3: ASSLRDRAQETQY
V: TRBV6-6; J: TRBJ2-5; CDR3: ASSYSGGASETQY
V: TRBV5-1; J: TRBJ1-2; CDR3: ASSTGTGGVGYT
V: TRBV7-8; J: TRBJ1-1; CDR3: ASSSLSDRGLMNTEAF
V: TRBV11-2; J: TRBJ2-2; CDR3: ASSSTLAATGELF
V: TRBV18; J: TRBJ1-6; CDR3: ASSPSGQVNSPLH
V: TRBV6-1; J: TRBJ2-7; CDR3: ATSAAGAYEQY
V: TRBV19; J: TRBJ2-2; CDR3: ASTGVNTGELF
V: TRBV30; J: TRBJ1-2; CDR3: AWGDWFYGYT
V: TRBV6-5; J: TRBJ2-1; CDR3: ASSIGTLRNEQF
V: TRBV28; J: TRBJ2-7; CDR3: ASSRRDRVYEQY
V: TRBV7-9; J: TRBJ2-5; CDR3: ASSLAWGVVETQY
V: TRBV4-1; J: TRBJ2-7; CDR3: ASSLTPGDTYEQY
V: TRBV15; J: TRBJ2-1; CDR3: ATSRGPGLASEQF
V: TRBV15; J: TRBJ2-3; CDR3: ATSRDSGGADTQY
V: TRBV10-1; J: TRBJ2-1; CDR3: ASSESWLADYNEQF
V: TRBV19; J: TRBJ2-3; CDR3: ASSIDDTQNTQY
V: TRBV14; J: TRBJ1-1; CDR3: ASSQGPGGAEAF
V: TRBV7-9; J: TRBJ1-1; CDR3: ASSPNRGDTEAF
V: TRBV10-3; J: TRBJ1-5; CDR3: AISEVGDQPQH
V: TRBV4-3; J: TRBJ2-7; CDR3: ASSQDSREAGEQY
V: TRBV10-3; J: TRBJ1-2; CDR3: AILALGQGDVYGYT
V: TRBV6-6; J: TRBJ1-6; CDR3: ASLGDFQPLH
V: TRBV6-5; J: TRBJ1-2; CDR3: ASKGGGYT
V: TRBV21-1; J: TRBJ2-3; CDR3: ANERGQVTDTQY
V: TRBV9; J: TRBJ1-3; CDR3: ASSERHSSGNTIY
V: TRBV11-1; J: TRBJ2-3; CDR3: ASSSMDREADTQY
V: TRBV6-1; J: TRBJ1-5; CDR3: ASSERQGARQPQH
V: TRBV4-1; J: TRBJ2-3; CDR3: ASSQVQGADTQY
V: TRBV2; J: TRBJ2-3; CDR3: ASGTSETQY
V: TRBV4-1; J: TRBJ2-3; CDR3: ASSQEEWGTDTQY
V: TRBV9; J: TRBJ2-5; CDR3: ASSARTSGSLETQY
V: TRBV28; J: TRBJ2-5; CDR3: ASSLQLAGAIETQY
V: TRBV29-1; J: TRBJ2-3; CDR3: SVTYRGDGDTQY
V: TRBV27; J: TRBJ1-4; CDR3: ASSPNRMTGIIEKLF
V: TRBV4-1; J: TRBJ2-1; CDR3: ASSHDPGTSGGIYNEQF
V: TRBV19; J: TRBJ2-1; CDR3: ASSPVAGGSINEQF
V: TRBV11-2; J: TRBJ2-7; CDR3: ASSSNRGSYEQY
V: TRBV5-1; J: TRBJ1-4; CDR3: ASSFRQGRDEKLF
V: TRBV11-2; J: TRBJ2-2; CDR3: ASSRKEVLGGELF
V: TRBV5-1; J: TRBJ1-1; CDR3: ASSPGQGACEAF
V: TRBV5-1; J: TRBJ1-5; CDR3: ASSLVSGGGQPQH
V: TRBV25-1; J: TRBJ2-3; CDR3: ASTPRGLLSDTQY
V: TRBV18; J: TRBJ1-2; CDR3: ASSPAGQLTGYGYT
V: TRBV6-6; J: TRBJ2-1; CDR3: ASSPGGRERDEQF
V: TRBV5-1; J: TRBJ1-3; CDR3: ASSLWSSSGNTIY
V: TRBV19; J: TRBJ2-1; CDR3: ASSSPSGSLYEQF
V: TRBV7-3; J: TRBJ2-7; CDR3: ASSPPPFGEASYEQY
V: TRBV15; J: TRBJ1-2; CDR3: ATSREGRGNGYT
V: TRBV7-9; J: TRBJ1-5; CDR3: ASSHTGQDRNQPQH
V: TRBV25-1; J: NA; CDR3: ASSATGDVNYEQY
V: TRBV2; J: TRBJ1-4; CDR3: ASSEAQEFSGTNEKLF
V: TRBV10-3; J: TRBJ2-5; CDR3: AISRTSGTPQETQY
V: TRBV6-5; J: TRBJ2-7; CDR3: ASSGDNSYEQY
V: TRBV10-1; J: TRBJ2-1; CDR3: ASSDSGGANEQF
V: TRBV27; J: TRBJ1-6; CDR3: ASSLKMPLTGNNSPLH
V: TRBV7-3; J: TRBJ2-1; CDR3: ASSLMGDEQF
V: TRBV9; J: TRBJ2-2; CDR3: ASSVGTGLNTGELF